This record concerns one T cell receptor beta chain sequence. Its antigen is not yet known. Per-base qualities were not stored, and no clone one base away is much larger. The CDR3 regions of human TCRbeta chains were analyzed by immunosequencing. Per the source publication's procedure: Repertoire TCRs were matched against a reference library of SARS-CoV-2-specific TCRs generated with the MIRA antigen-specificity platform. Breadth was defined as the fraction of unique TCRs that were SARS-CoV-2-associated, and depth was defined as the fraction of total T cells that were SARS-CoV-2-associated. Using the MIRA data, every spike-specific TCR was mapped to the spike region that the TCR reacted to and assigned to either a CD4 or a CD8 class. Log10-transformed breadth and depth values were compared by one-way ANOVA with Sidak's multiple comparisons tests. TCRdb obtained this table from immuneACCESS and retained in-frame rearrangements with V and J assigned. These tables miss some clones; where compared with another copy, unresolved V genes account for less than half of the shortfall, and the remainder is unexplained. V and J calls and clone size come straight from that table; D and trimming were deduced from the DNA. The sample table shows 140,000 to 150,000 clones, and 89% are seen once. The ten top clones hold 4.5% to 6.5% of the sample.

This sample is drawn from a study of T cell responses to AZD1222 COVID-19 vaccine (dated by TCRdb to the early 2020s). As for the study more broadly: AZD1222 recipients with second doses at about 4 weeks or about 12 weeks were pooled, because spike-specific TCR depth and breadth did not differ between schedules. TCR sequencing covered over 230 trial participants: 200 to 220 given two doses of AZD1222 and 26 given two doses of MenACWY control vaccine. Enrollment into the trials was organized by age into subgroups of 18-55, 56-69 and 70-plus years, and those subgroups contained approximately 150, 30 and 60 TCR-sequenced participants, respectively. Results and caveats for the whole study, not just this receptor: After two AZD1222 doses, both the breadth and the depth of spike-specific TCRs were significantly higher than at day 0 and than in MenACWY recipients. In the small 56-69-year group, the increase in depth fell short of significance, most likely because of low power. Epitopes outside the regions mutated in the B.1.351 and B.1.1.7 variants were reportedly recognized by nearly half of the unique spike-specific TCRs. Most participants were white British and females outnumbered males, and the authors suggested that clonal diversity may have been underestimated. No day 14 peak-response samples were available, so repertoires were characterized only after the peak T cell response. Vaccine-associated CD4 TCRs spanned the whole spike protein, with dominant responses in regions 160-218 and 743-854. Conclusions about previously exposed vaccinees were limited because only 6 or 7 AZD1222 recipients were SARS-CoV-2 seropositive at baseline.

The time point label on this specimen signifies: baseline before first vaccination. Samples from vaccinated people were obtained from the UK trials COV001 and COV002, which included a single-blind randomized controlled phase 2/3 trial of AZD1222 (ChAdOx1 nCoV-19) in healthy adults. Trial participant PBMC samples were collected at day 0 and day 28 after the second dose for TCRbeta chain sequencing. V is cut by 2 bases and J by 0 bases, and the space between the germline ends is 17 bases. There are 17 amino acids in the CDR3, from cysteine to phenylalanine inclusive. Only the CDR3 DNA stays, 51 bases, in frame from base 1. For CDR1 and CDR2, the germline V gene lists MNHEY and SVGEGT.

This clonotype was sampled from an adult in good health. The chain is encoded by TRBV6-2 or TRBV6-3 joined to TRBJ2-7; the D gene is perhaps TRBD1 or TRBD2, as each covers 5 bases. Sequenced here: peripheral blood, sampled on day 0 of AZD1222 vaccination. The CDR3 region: CASSYGLGRGFSYEQYF. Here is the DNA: TGTGCCAGCAGTTACGGGCTGGGACGAGGGTTCTCCTACGAGCAGTACTTC.